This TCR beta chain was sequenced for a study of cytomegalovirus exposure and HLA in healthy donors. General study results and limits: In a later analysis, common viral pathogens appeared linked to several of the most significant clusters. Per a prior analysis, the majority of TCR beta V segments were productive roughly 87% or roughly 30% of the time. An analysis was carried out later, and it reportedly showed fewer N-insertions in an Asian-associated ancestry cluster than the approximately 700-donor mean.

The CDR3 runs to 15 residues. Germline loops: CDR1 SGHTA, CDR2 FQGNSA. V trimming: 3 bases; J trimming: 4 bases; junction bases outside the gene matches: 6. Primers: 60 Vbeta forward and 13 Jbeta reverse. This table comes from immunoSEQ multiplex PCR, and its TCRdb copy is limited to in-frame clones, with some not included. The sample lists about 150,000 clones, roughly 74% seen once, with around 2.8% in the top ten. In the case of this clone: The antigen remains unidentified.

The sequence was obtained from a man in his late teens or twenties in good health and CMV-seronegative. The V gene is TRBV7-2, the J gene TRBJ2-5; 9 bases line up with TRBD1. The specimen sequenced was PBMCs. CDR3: CASSFYRGRGETQYF. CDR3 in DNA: TGTGCCAGCAGCTTCTACAGGGGGCGCGGAGAGACCCAGTACTTC.